The table lists the clone carrying this T cell receptor (beta chain) with a few counts. The data were produced by immunoSEQ multiplex PCR, yet TCRdb's version contains in-frame clones alone and is incomplete. The sample lists about 2.4 million clones; 90% to 95% were seen once. This entry comes from a study of shared clonotypes between healthy human individuals. Trimming cost V 0 bases and J 7 bases, with 9 bases left between them. CDR1 is LGHNA and CDR2 is YSLEER in the germline V gene. CDR3 length: 13 residues. The TCR sequence derives from a man aged 18-30 years in good health. Some clones in this sample may be carry-over from other donors' samples. Sequenced material: naive CD4+ T cells from PBMCs. Subset given: CD45RA+ positively selected. The V call is TRBV4-3, the J call TRBJ1-1, with D possibly being TRBD1 (5 bases). The CDR3 spells CASSQDRGSEAFF. In DNA, the CDR3 is TGCGCCAGCAGCCAAGATCGGGGCAGTGAAGCTTTCTTT.